The clone carrying this TCR beta chain came up many times. This sample was taken from a study of blood T cells in healthy people across ages. Study as a whole: Using template switching, researchers captured about one barcoded beta molecule for each two T cells.

V shed 3 bases and J shed 4 bases, with 9 bases lying between them. Germline CDR1 reads MRHNA; CDR2 reads SNTAGT. The CDR3 covers 13 residues. Extracted total RNA amounted to at least 5.5 micrograms for each sample. Primers used in a second PCR of about 7 to 12 cycles were a sample-barcoded 5' primer and a J-beta primer mix. TCRdb reprocessed the 5' RACE reads with MiXCR, giving one entry per CDR3 protein. Seen here are fewer than 800,000 distinct CDR3 sequences, approximately 29% observed once, and the top ten hold over 15%. This receptor was obtained from a woman older than 75 in good health. The V and J genes are TRBV6-4 and TRBJ1-1, with D possibly TRBD1 on 5 matching bases. The sequenced sample consisted of blood. The CDR3 DNA is TGTGCCAGCAGTGAGGCAGGGAGCACTGAAGCTTTCTTT. Translated, it gives CASSEAGSTEAFF.